These T cell receptor beta chains were read from a single sample in a study of PD-L1 blockade in urothelial cancer. Sequencing used immunoSEQ multiplex PCR; TCRdb keeps in-frame clones, though not all of them. The sample shows around 29,000 clones, less than 90% of them seen only once. The sample was PBMCs, taken around atezolizumab (anti-PD-L1) treatment. The receptors stem from a man in his 70s with urothelial cancer. CDR3s leave out the opening cysteine and the closing phenylalanine or tryptophan. The order of the fields is J gene, V gene, CDR3 protein.

>TRBJ1-1|TRBV19
ASSISARGVGAF
>TRBJ2-1|TRBV6-1
ASSLTGKDEQF
>TRBJ1-4|TRBV5-5
ASRRTATNEKLF
>TRBJ2-3|TRBV19
ASSMSAAALTDTQY
>TRBJ2-5|TRBV7-2
ASSLGAGAEETQY
>TRBJ2-1|TRBV4-2
ASSPGGTREQF
>TRBJ2-7|TRBV6-6
ASTKLGQGYEQY
>TRBJ1-4|TRBV20-1
SARQGQGLG
>TRBJ2-3|TRBV18
ASSYRVDTQY
>TRBJ1-2|TRBV7-9
ASSELTGLEGYT
>TRBJ2-2|TRBV5-1
ASSLTSGGDTGELF
>TRBJ2-4|TRBV6-5
ASSYSPGTARDIQY
>TRBJ1-3|TRBV15
ATSREDTIY
>TRBJ1-2|TRBV10-3
ATSGTAPYGYT
>TRBJ1-2|TRBV6-1
ASRTDGGYGYT
>TRBJ2-7|TRBV5-1
ASRTFVAGGNEQY
>TRBJ1-1|TRBV29-1
SAVEPGGEAF
>TRBJ1-1|TRBV5-5
ASSPLRGSHTEAF
>TRBJ1-5|TRBV4-1
ASSRNLRTGGSNQPQH
>TRBJ1-1|TRBV4-3
ASSPKGLTGNTEAF
>TRBJ2-3|TRBV27
ASSLSAISSSTDTQY
>TRBJ1-2|TRBV9
ASSATHREDYGYT
>TRBJ2-1|TRBV5-1
ASSLEIRELPHNEQF
>TRBJ2-1|TRBV7-6
ASSHPLTGNEQF
>NA|TRBV27
ASSPRAGGSYEQY
>TRBJ2-4|TRBV7-9
ASSLRTGEGAKNIQY
>TRBJ1-5|TRBV29-1
SVMDSLNQPQH
>TRBJ1-1|TRBV4-2
ASSQDAAPRGQGGTEAF
>TRBJ1-1|TRBV7-2
ASSQNWGGTNTEAF
>TRBJ2-1|TRBV7-8
ASSLASGSHSRSSYNEQF
>TRBJ1-5|TRBV2
ASSIREGNQPQH
>TRBJ2-1|TRBV9
ASSAGQGSYNEQF
>TRBJ2-3|TRBV7-9
ASSFSLDTQY
>TRBJ1-5|TRBV7-2
ASSFLGQGQPQH
>TRBJ1-2|TRBV9
ASSAPKGGNYGYT
>TRBJ2-1|TRBV5-4
ASSLTSGSEHEQF
>TRBJ1-2|TRBV28
ASSLDRDLGYGYT
>TRBJ2-3|TRBV5-1
ASSLGQGADTQY